A single sample gave rise to the 9 T cell receptor beta chains below, sequenced in a study of T cells after yellow fever vaccination. TCRdb recomputed calls from the 5' RACE reads with MiXCR, one row per CDR3 protein. Of around 26,000 distinct CDR3 sequences listed, approximately 3.5% are singletons. Source: PBMCs, either bulk or a sorted T-cell subset (CD4+, CD8+, memory, or dextramer-sorted; not recorded which), taken 45 days after the first yellow fever vaccination. These receptors were obtained from a man between 18 and 35 years old who received the YFV17D yellow fever vaccine.

This clonotype was observed at least ten times. V gene TRBV18 combines with J gene TRBJ2-3, with a possible D match to TRBD1 (6 bases). CDR3 length: 14 residues. Deletions cut 3 bases from V and 4 bases from J, with 11 bases between. CDR1 is KGHSH, CDR2 LQKENI, per germline. CDR3 amino acids: CASSPNGGADTQYF. For the CDR3, the DNA is TGTGCCAGCTCACCGAATGGGGGCGCAGATACGCAGTATTTT.

This clonotype showed up many times. CDR3 region: CASSLTGYEQYV. The CDR3 DNA follows: TGTGCCAGCAGCTTAACCGGTTACGAGCAGTACGTC. The chain recombines TRBV7-9 with TRBJ2-7; unclear D gene. Germline V CDR1 and CDR2: SEHNR, FQNEAQ (reference sequence). V was cut by 2 bases and J by 4 bases, with 6 bases left in between. The CDR3 spans 12 residues.

The table lists this clonotype with many counts. The chain has TRBV3-1 and TRBJ1-5; D remains ambiguous. The length of the CDR3 is 15 residues. The V gene lost 0 bases and the J gene lost 6 bases, with 12 bases spanning the gap. Germline values: CDR1 LGHDT, CDR2 YNNKEL (reference sequence). The DNA for the CDR3 is TGTGCCAGCAGCCAAGATCTCTTCAAAGGTCAGCCCCAGCATTTT. Translating gives CASSQDLFKGQPQHF.

This clonotype has ten or more counts. The genes are TRBV6-5 and TRBJ2-4; 9 positions match TRBD2. The CDR3 is made up of 19 amino acids. CDR1 and CDR2 from the germline V gene are MNHEY and SVGAGI. Trimming at V came to 0 bases and at J to 0 bases, leaving 9 bases not matched to a gene. The CDR3 region has the DNA TGTGCCAGCAGTTACTCGAGGCGGGGGGGCCATCTAGCCAAAAACATTCAGTACTTC. Its protein product is CASSYSRRGGHLAKNIQYF.

In this sample, this clonotype turned up many times. The chain has TRBV19 and TRBJ1-2; no clear D gene. Germline-derived CDR1 and CDR2 are LNHDA and SQIVND (reference sequence). V lost 5 bases and J 8 bases, leaving 15 bases between the germline ends. The CDR3 runs 13 residues. CDR3 sequence (DNA): TGTGCCAGTAGTGGGTCCGGGTTGGACGGCTACACCTTC. Translated: CASSGSGLDGYTF. Looking up the rest from reference TRBV19 and TRBJ1-2 gives the full variable domain: DGGITQSPKYLFRKEGQNVTLSCEQNLNHDAMYWYRQDPGQGLRLIYYSQIVNDFQKGDIAEGYSVSREKKESFPLTVTSAQKNPTAFYLCASSGSGLDGYTFGSGTRLTVV.

This clonotype was seen at least ten times. This chain connects TRBV24-1 to TRBJ2-3; no clear D gene. V was shortened by 3 bases and J by 2 bases, with 5 bases between the two germline ends. The CDR3 runs to 13 residues. Germline V gene data show CDR1 as KGHDR and CDR2 as SFDVKD. The CDR3 region is CATSDPATDTQYF. For the CDR3, the DNA is TGTGCCACCAGTGATCCGGCCACAGATACGCAGTATTTT.

Turning to this clonotype: A read error may be the cause here, since a much bigger clone is one base away. This chain uses TRBV5-5 with TRBJ2-1, with 9 bases aligning to TRBD1. CDR3 length equals 15 residues. CDR1 and CDR2 (germline): SGHKS, YYEKEE (reference sequence). The CDR3 DNA sequence: TGTACCAGCAGCTTGGGGACAGGGCCCCACAATGAGCAGTTCTTC. Residues: CTSSLGTGPHNEQFF.

This clonotype was detected ten times or more. DNA for the CDR3: TGTGCCACCGAACGGGGCCCGAACACCGGGGAGCTGTTTTTT. Encoded protein: CATERGPNTGELFF. The chain has TRBV12-3 or TRBV12-4 and TRBJ2-2; possibly TRBD1 or TRBD2 for D (5 bases each). V was clipped by 10 bases and J by 0 bases, with 12 bases between them. CDR3 length: 14 amino acids.

This clonotype was picked up many times. V usage is TRBV5-6 and J usage is TRBJ1-2; D might be TRBD1 (5 bases). Trimming pared 0 bases from V and 0 bases from J, leaving 12 bases between. Germline V lookup: CDR1 SGHDT, CDR2 YYEEEE. The CDR3 totals 16 residues. CDR3 in DNA: TGTGCCAGCAGCTTGGGGCAGGGATATTCTAACTATGGCTACACCTTC. This translates into CASSLGQGYSNYGYTF.